This is a list of T cell receptor beta chains from one sample in a study of CD8+ T cells in alopecia areata. Generated by immunoSEQ multiplex PCR, the TCRdb table keeps only in-frame clones and is missing some. The repertoire holds 180,000 or so clones, with 40% to 55% as singletons. Here the sequenced sample was CD8+ T cells sorted from blood, taken at roughly week 52, from a patient treated with tofacitinib. The receptor source for this set is a human donor with alopecia areata. The CDR3 runs from the conserved cysteine through the conserved F or W. Fields, in order: clone size, V gene, D gene, J gene, CDR3 DNA, CDR3 protein. The D gene is left open where the match is weak. For some rows the clone size is stated as once, few or many, or as a class when expanded; others skip it.

abundance: NA; v_gene: TRBV6-1; d_gene: NA; j_gene: TRBJ1-1; CDR3nt: TGTGCCAGCAGTGAAGCATGGGGTGCAAACACTGAAGCTTTCTTT; CDR3aa: CASSEAWGANTEAFF
abundance: NA; v_gene: TRBV19; d_gene: NA; j_gene: TRBJ1-1; CDR3nt: TGTGCCAGTAGCACAGGGATGAACACTGAAGCTTTCTTT; CDR3aa: CASSTGMNTEAFF
abundance: NA; v_gene: TRBV27; d_gene: NA; j_gene: TRBJ1-2; CDR3nt: TGTGCCAGCAGTTTGATTGGGGACGATGGCTACACCTTC; CDR3aa: CASSLIGDDGYTF
abundance: NA; v_gene: TRBV5-6; d_gene: TRBD1; j_gene: TRBJ2-5; CDR3nt: TGTGCCAGCCGGCAAAACCGGGACAGCCCCCGGGCAGAGACCCAGTACTTC; CDR3aa: CASRQNRDSPRAETQYF
abundance: few; v_gene: TRBV11-2; d_gene: NA; j_gene: TRBJ2-3; CDR3nt: TGTGCCAGCAGCTTTTCGGGCACAGATACGCAGTATTTT; CDR3aa: CASSFSGTDTQYF
abundance: NA; v_gene: TRBV7-9; d_gene: TRBD2; j_gene: TRBJ2-5; CDR3nt: TGTGCCAGCAGCTTGGCGGGGGGGCCGGAGACCCAGTACTTC; CDR3aa: CASSLAGGPETQYF
abundance: once; v_gene: TRBV27; d_gene: NA; j_gene: TRBJ1-5; CDR3nt: TGTGCCAGCAGTTCCGCAGGGCCAAATCAGCCCCAGCATTTT; CDR3aa: CASSSAGPNQPQHF
abundance: NA; v_gene: TRBV9; d_gene: TRBD1; j_gene: TRBJ1-5; CDR3nt: TGTGCCAGCAGCGCGAGGGGACAGGCAAATCAGCCCCAGCATTTT; CDR3aa: CASSARGQANQPQHF
abundance: few; v_gene: TRBV2; d_gene: NA; j_gene: TRBJ1-2; CDR3nt: TGTGCCAGCAGCGGTCCGAACGAGGGGTCGCATGGCTACACCTTC; CDR3aa: CASSGPNEGSHGYTF
abundance: NA; v_gene: TRBV10-3; d_gene: NA; j_gene: TRBJ1-1; CDR3nt: TGTGCCACCCGATTCGGCAGGGAGAACACTGAAGCTTTCTTT; CDR3aa: CATRFGRENTEAFF
abundance: NA; v_gene: TRBV5-6; d_gene: NA; j_gene: TRBJ1-5; CDR3nt: TGTGCCAGCAGCACTAGACAGGCCAATCAGCCCCAGCATTTT; CDR3aa: CASSTRQANQPQHF
abundance: few; v_gene: TRBV4-1; d_gene: TRBD1; j_gene: TRBJ1-2; CDR3nt: TGCGCCAGCAGCCATATCGGACAGGGCTATGGCTACACCTTC; CDR3aa: CASSHIGQGYGYTF
abundance: NA; v_gene: TRBV27; d_gene: NA; j_gene: TRBJ1-1; CDR3nt: TGTGCCAGCAGTTTAAACCTGAACACTGAAGCTTTCTTT; CDR3aa: CASSLNLNTEAFF
abundance: NA; v_gene: TRBV6-1; d_gene: TRBD2; j_gene: TRBJ2-3; CDR3nt: TGTGCCAGCAGTGTTACTAGCGGGGGGGCAGATACGCAGTATTTT; CDR3aa: CASSVTSGGADTQYF
abundance: NA; v_gene: TRBV6-5; d_gene: TRBD1; j_gene: TRBJ1-1; CDR3nt: TGTGCCAGCAGTTACTCTGAGGACAGGGGGCTGACTGAAGCTTTCTTT; CDR3aa: CASSYSEDRGLTEAFF
abundance: few; v_gene: TRBV5-6; d_gene: TRBD1; j_gene: TRBJ1-1; CDR3nt: TGTGCCAGCAGCTTGTTGGGGACAGGACCGAACACTGAAGCTTTCTTT; CDR3aa: CASSLLGTGPNTEAFF
abundance: NA; v_gene: TRBV4-3; d_gene: TRBD2; j_gene: TRBJ2-5; CDR3nt: TGCGCCAGCAGCCAAGACCCTCCCTTAGCGGGGGGGGGAGAGACCCAGTACTTC; CDR3aa: CASSQDPPLAGGGETQYF
abundance: NA; v_gene: TRBV6-5; d_gene: NA; j_gene: TRBJ1-4; CDR3nt: TGTGCCAGCAGTGTACAGGGAGATCTAGGTGAAAAACTGTTTTTT; CDR3aa: CASSVQGDLGEKLFF
abundance: few; v_gene: TRBV13; d_gene: NA; j_gene: TRBJ1-1; CDR3nt: TGTGCCAGCAGCAGAAAGGGACGGTTGAACACTGAAGCTTTCTTT; CDR3aa: CASSRKGRLNTEAFF
abundance: NA; v_gene: TRBV29-1; d_gene: NA; j_gene: TRBJ2-5; CDR3nt: TGCAGCGTTGAAGACACGTACCAAGAGACCCAGTACTTC; CDR3aa: CSVEDTYQETQYF
abundance: few; v_gene: TRBV5-5; d_gene: TRBD1; j_gene: TRBJ2-7; CDR3nt: TGTGCCAGCAGCTTGGAGGACAGGGGAGGGAACGAGCAGTACTTC; CDR3aa: CASSLEDRGGNEQYF
abundance: few; v_gene: TRBV4-2; d_gene: NA; j_gene: TRBJ2-1; CDR3nt: TGTGCCAGCAGCCAGACACGCGACAGGTTCAATGAGCAGTTCTTC; CDR3aa: CASSQTRDRFNEQFF
abundance: few; v_gene: TRBV6-6; d_gene: TRBD2; j_gene: TRBJ2-2; CDR3nt: TGTGCCAGCAGTTTGACTAGCGGGGACACCGGGGAGCTGTTTTTT; CDR3aa: CASSLTSGDTGELFF
abundance: NA; v_gene: TRBV6-5; d_gene: TRBD1; j_gene: TRBJ2-2; CDR3nt: TGTGCCAGCAGTACAGGGGATAACACCGGGGAGCTGTTTTTT; CDR3aa: CASSTGDNTGELFF
abundance: few; v_gene: TRBV30; d_gene: NA; j_gene: TRBJ1-2; CDR3nt: TGTGCCTGGAGTGGACGAATCGACAGGCGTAATGGCTACACCTTC; CDR3aa: CAWSGRIDRRNGYTF
abundance: NA; v_gene: TRBV30; d_gene: NA; j_gene: TRBJ1-5; CDR3nt: TGTGCCTGGAGCTTGGGGAGCGGGGAGCATTTT; CDR3aa: CAWSLGSGEHF
abundance: NA; v_gene: TRBV5-4; d_gene: TRBD2; j_gene: TRBJ2-1; CDR3nt: TGTGCCAGCTTTCTAGCGGGGGGGCACGACAATGAGCAGTTCTTC; CDR3aa: CASFLAGGHDNEQFF
abundance: NA; v_gene: TRBV27; d_gene: NA; j_gene: TRBJ2-1; CDR3nt: TGTGCCAGCAGTCTTCCCCCGGGCAGGGGATACAATGAGCAGTTCTTC; CDR3aa: CASSLPPGRGYNEQFF
abundance: few; v_gene: TRBV7-9; d_gene: NA; j_gene: TRBJ2-3; CDR3nt: TGTGCCAGCAGCCTTATAGCCACAGATACGCAGTATTTT; CDR3aa: CASSLIATDTQYF
abundance: few; v_gene: TRBV19; d_gene: NA; j_gene: TRBJ2-1; CDR3nt: TGTGCCAGTTGGGGGGACCCCTACAATGAGCAGTTCTTC; CDR3aa: CASWGDPYNEQFF
abundance: NA; v_gene: TRBV5-4; d_gene: TRBD1; j_gene: TRBJ1-4; CDR3nt: TGTGCCAGCAGCTCTGAAGGCAGGGGGGCTGCAACTAATGAAAAACTGTTTTTT; CDR3aa: CASSSEGRGAATNEKLFF
abundance: NA; v_gene: TRBV30; d_gene: TRBD1; j_gene: TRBJ2-7; CDR3nt: TGTGCCTGGGGCAGGAGACAGGGCTCCTACGAGCAGTACTTC; CDR3aa: CAWGRRQGSYEQYF
abundance: NA; v_gene: TRBV30; d_gene: TRBD1; j_gene: TRBJ1-2; CDR3nt: TGTGCCTGGCAAGGACAGGGTGATAACTATGGCTACACCTTC; CDR3aa: CAWQGQGDNYGYTF
abundance: NA; v_gene: TRBV7-9; d_gene: NA; j_gene: TRBJ2-7; CDR3nt: TGTGCCAGCAGCTACACAGAGAACTACGAGCAGTACTTC; CDR3aa: CASSYTENYEQYF
abundance: NA; v_gene: TRBV15; d_gene: NA; j_gene: TRBJ2-3; CDR3nt: TGTGCCACCAGCAGAGTATACGGGAGCACAGATACGCAGTATTTT; CDR3aa: CATSRVYGSTDTQYF
abundance: NA; v_gene: TRBV5-1; d_gene: NA; j_gene: TRBJ2-6; CDR3nt: TGCGCCAGCAGTTTACAGGGCCTCGGGGCCAACGTCCTGACTTTC; CDR3aa: CASSLQGLGANVLTF
abundance: NA; v_gene: TRBV6-6; d_gene: TRBD1; j_gene: TRBJ1-2; CDR3nt: TGTGCCAGCAGCCCACGGGGGACAGGGGTACACTATGGCTACACCTTC; CDR3aa: CASSPRGTGVHYGYTF
abundance: few; v_gene: TRBV6-5; d_gene: NA; j_gene: TRBJ2-3; CDR3nt: TGTGCCAGCAGTTACCTATTATTCGATACGCAGTATTTT; CDR3aa: CASSYLLFDTQYF
abundance: few; v_gene: TRBV29-1; d_gene: NA; j_gene: TRBJ1-2; CDR3nt: TGCAGCGTTGCAACAGGGCTTTATGGCTACACCTTC; CDR3aa: CSVATGLYGYTF
abundance: few; v_gene: TRBV19; d_gene: NA; j_gene: TRBJ1-6; CDR3nt: TGTGCCAGTAGGCGCGGAGGATCCAATTCACCCCTCCACTTT; CDR3aa: CASRRGGSNSPLHF
abundance: once; v_gene: TRBV30; d_gene: TRBD1; j_gene: TRBJ2-2; CDR3nt: TGTGCCTGGAGTGTACCCTGGGACAGTGTCGTCACCGGGGAGCTGTTTTTT; CDR3aa: CAWSVPWDSVVTGELFF
abundance: once; v_gene: TRBV9; d_gene: NA; j_gene: TRBJ2-2; CDR3nt: TGTGCCAGCAGCCCCTACACCGGGGAGCTGTTTTTT; CDR3aa: CASSPYTGELFF
abundance: NA; v_gene: TRBV2; d_gene: NA; j_gene: TRBJ2-7; CDR3nt: TGTGCCAGCACAGGACAGCCTGCCGAGTACGAGCAGTACTTC; CDR3aa: CASTGQPAEYEQYF